The entry below gives a single TCR beta chain sequence along with its context. What it recognizes is unknown. This entry belongs to a study of CD8+CD57+ T cells in acquired aplastic anemia. Notes on the study in general: Controls did not differ significantly from patients in CD8+ Simpson's diversity. Researchers report that some 31 CD8+ CDR3 sequences appeared in both patients and controls.

TCR beta VDJ and CDR3 profiling used genomic DNA as template. TCRdb itself ran the reads through MiXCR, one entry per CDR3 protein. The sample contains some 170,000 distinct CDR3 sequences, around 48% of which appear only once. Selection for sequencing was limited to patients who had shown CD8+CD57+ cell expansion by flow cytometry. As a group, the patients uniformly had severe acquired aplastic anemia. Blood came from patients not yet given any therapy. The sequence derives from a human donor with aplastic anemia. The sequencing input was sorted CD4+, CD8+, or CD8+CD57+ T cells (not recorded which) from PBMCs.

The CDR3 here is CASSPFAASESIQPQHF. The CDR3 DNA sequence: TGCGCCAGCAGCCCCTTCGCGGCCTCCGAATCGATCCAGCCCCAGCATTTT. The chain is built from TRBV4-1 and TRBJ1-5; D gene uncertain. With 4 bases removed from V and 7 bases from J, the gap between germline ends came to 23 bases. This CDR3 spans 17 amino acids. CDR1 is MGHRA, CDR2 YSYEKL, per germline.